These 6 T cell receptor beta chains originate from one sample sequenced in a study of T cell clonality in common variable immunodeficiency. Study-wide findings and caveats: Fewer deletions and N-nucleotide insertions were reportedly seen in common variable immunodeficiency TCR beta sequences.

This table comes from immunoSEQ multiplex PCR, and its TCRdb copy is limited to in-frame clones, with some not included. There are some 11,000 clones in the sample, none observed a single time. For these TCRs, the target antigens are not known. The sequenced material came from peripheral blood mononuclear cells. Receptors were obtained from a human donor with common variable immunodeficiency.

About this clone itself: The read ends 3 residues early relative to the CDR3; the germline J gene fills the gap. The chain combines TRBV19 with TRBJ2-1; 8 positions match TRBD1. CDR1 and CDR2 (germline): LNHDA, SQIVND (reference sequence). The CDR3 sequence is 17 residues long. V lost 0 bases and J lost 3; bases outside the gene matches: 7. CDR3 bases read: TGTGCCAGTAGTATAGATTTTGACAGGGGTCTCTACAATGAG. Protein sequence: CASSIDFDRGLYNE. The entire CDR3 protein reads CASSIDFDRGLYNEQFF.

The table lists this clone with a few counts. Sequencing ends 3 residues short of the CDR3 end; the germline J gene provides the rest. This chain joins TRBV7-9 and TRBJ2-3; 15 nucleotides match TRBD2. CDR1 and CDR2 from the germline V gene are SEHNR and FQNEAQ (reference sequence). The CDR3 has 15 amino acids. J was trimmed by 4 bases and V by 5 bases; bases with no gene match: 1. Incomplete CDR3 DNA: TGTGCCAGCAGCCGGACTAGCGGGGGGGCAGATACG. This gives the protein CASSRTSGGADT. Given in full, the CDR3 is CASSRTSGGADTQYF.

In the case of this clone: The missing CDR3 end, 3 residues past where the read stops, is filled in from the germline J gene. J is TRBJ2-1 and V is TRBV6-2 or TRBV6-3; TRBD2 matches 8 bases. This CDR3 spans 14 amino acids. Losses at the gene ends were 5 bases for V and 7 bases for J; bases not matched to a gene: 7. Germline lookup yields CDR1 MNHEY and CDR2 SVGEGT. CDR3: CASSQIAGPNEQFF. Partial CDR3 DNA: TGTGCCAGCAGTCAGATAGCGGGGCCAAATGAG.

This clone was observed a few times. The CDR3 end lies 3 residues beyond the end of the read and is filled in from the germline J gene. The chain carries TRBV7-2 and TRBJ2-3; the D is unclear. Germline V gene data show CDR1 as SGHTA and CDR2 as FQGNSA. CDR3 length: 14 residues. The sequenced CDR3 bases are TGTGCCAGCAGCGTCTTGGCCCTGGGCGACACG. It specifies CASSVLALGDT. In full, the CDR3 is CASSVLALGDTQYF.

With respect to this clone: Sequencing ends 3 residues short of the CDR3 end; the germline J gene provides the rest. This chain joins TRBV7-9 and TRBJ2-7; 7 bases line up with TRBD1. The trim removed 3 bases at V and 2 bases at J, leaving 7 bases unmatched. This CDR3 contains 15 residues. Germline V gene data show CDR1 as SEHNR and CDR2 as FQNEAQ (reference sequence). The covered CDR3 bases are TGTGCCAGCAGCTTCGGTGGGACAGCTCCCTACGAG. Its protein product is CASSFGGTAPYE. The entire CDR3 protein is CASSFGGTAPYEQYF. The full variable domain, rest sourced from reference TRBV7-9 and TRBJ2-7, is DTGVSQNPRHKITKRGQNVTFRCDPISEHNRLYWYRQTLGQGPEFLTYFQNEAQLEKSRLLSDRFSAERPKGSFSTLEIQRTEQGDSAMYLCASSFGGTAPYEQYFGPGTRLTVT.

By share, this clone counts as medium-sized. The read finishes 3 residues shy of the CDR3 end, and the germline J gene is used to complete it. The chain couples TRBV9 to TRBJ1-2, with D uncertain. Trimming took off 4 bases at V and 0 bases at J, with 13 bases between the two ends. CDR3 length: 15 residues. In germline, CDR1 is SGDLS, CDR2 YYNGEE. CDR3 in amino acids: CASSQRGSSNYGYTF. The covered CDR3 bases are TGTGCCAGCAGCCAGCGGGGATCCTCTAACTATGGC.